The rows below give T cell receptor beta chains drawn from one sample of a study of T cell changes during pregnancy in multiple sclerosis. Measured with immunoSEQ multiplex PCR; TCRdb has only the in-frame clones, and not every one. The profile shows 65,000 to 85,000 clones, under 95% of them singletons. This specimen consisted of peripheral blood, obtained in the third trimester of pregnancy. These receptors came from a female donor with multiple sclerosis, enrolled in a pregnancy study. CDR3s include the opening cysteine and the closing phenylalanine or tryptophan. A D gene is named only where the DNA matches it firmly. Rows give clone size only sometimes, using once, few, many, or a class for an expanded clone.

cdr3_nt cdr3_aa clone_size j_call v_call d_call
TGTGCCAGCAGCTTAATAACCGGGACAGCCGACTACAATGAGCAGTTCTTC CASSLITGTADYNEQFF NA TRBJ2-1 TRBV5-4 TRBD1
TGTGCCAGCAGTCGGACAGGGTGCACCTTC CASSRTGCTF NA TRBJ1-2 TRBV2 TRBD1
TGTGCCAGCAGCCAAGATATAGCGGGGGGGTGGGATGAGCAGTTCTTC CASSQDIAGGWDEQFF NA TRBJ2-1 TRBV4-2 TRBD2
TGTGCCACCAGCAGAGATATCATAGCGGGGGGGACAGATACGCAGTATTTT CATSRDIIAGGTDTQYF NA TRBJ2-3 TRBV15 TRBD2
TGTGCCAGCAGGGTGGGGCTGGACACTGAAGCTTTCTTT CASRVGLDTEAFF NA TRBJ1-1 TRBV4-2 NA
TGTGCCAGCAATCTTGGACAGGACACTGAAGCTTTCTTT CASNLGQDTEAFF NA TRBJ1-1 TRBV28 TRBD1
TGCGCCTCCAGGACAGGGCCGACCTCTGGGGCCAACGTCCTGACTTTC CASRTGPTSGANVLTF NA TRBJ2-6 TRBV5-1 TRBD1
TGTGCCAGCAGCGTAGGGCTAGCGTCTATGGATGAGCAGTTCTTC CASSVGLASMDEQFF NA TRBJ2-1 TRBV9 NA
TGCGCCAGCAGCTTGGAGGCAGGGCCGGCCTACGAGCAGTACTTC CASSLEAGPAYEQYF NA TRBJ2-7 TRBV5-1 NA
TGCGCCAGCAGCTTGGATGACAGGGGAAGGTACTTC CASSLDDRGRYF NA TRBJ2-7 TRBV5-1 TRBD1
TGCGCCAGCAGCTTCGACACCTTCTACAATGAGCAGTTCTTC CASSFDTFYNEQFF NA TRBJ2-1 TRBV5-1 NA
TGTGCCAGCAGCAGATTACAGGCCCCCTACTATGGCTACACCTTC CASSRLQAPYYGYTF once TRBJ1-2 TRBV2 NA